A selection of T cell receptor beta chains follows, all from one sample in a study of read filtering for tumor transcriptome and immune sequencing. TCRdb redid the calling of the reads with MiXCR, one entry per CDR3 protein. The repertoire holds over 50,000 distinct CDR3 sequences, with approximately 18% as singletons. The sequenced material came from a population of CD138-negative cells sorted from bone marrow. The receptors originated from a donor at least 40 years old with multiple myeloma. Both conserved end residues are part of each CDR3. A D gene is named only where the DNA matches it firmly. The size of a clone is reported for some rows only, either as once, few or many, or as a class for expanded clones.

many | . | TRBJ2-2 | TRBV11-3 | TGTGCCAGCAGCTTAGAGGGCCCGGACACCGGGGAGCTGTTTTTT | CASSLEGPDTGELFF
few | . | TRBJ1-2 | TRBV7-6 | TGTGCCAGCAGCCCTGCGGGAACCCATGGCTACACCTTC | CASSPAGTHGYTF
few | TRBD2 | TRBJ2-7 | TRBV30 | TGTGCCTGGAGTGTTAGGGCCAGCGGGAGCTCCTACGAGCAGTACTTC | CAWSVRASGSSYEQYF
many | TRBD2 | TRBJ2-1 | TRBV20-1 | TGCAGTGCTGATAGCGGGAGGTCCTACAATGAGCAGTTCTTC | CSADSGRSYNEQFF
few | . | TRBJ2-7 | TRBV5-1 | TGCGCCAGCAGCTTGAACAGCCTACTCGAGCAGTACTTC | CASSLNSLLEQYF
. | TRBD2 | TRBJ2-7 | TRBV5-1 | TGCGCCAGCAGCTTGGCCCCTAGCGGGTTAGATTACGAGCAGTACTTC | CASSLAPSGLDYEQYF
many | TRBD2 | TRBJ2-2 | TRBV6-2/TRBV6-3 | TGTGCCAGCAGTCCACAGCTAGCGGGAGGGGGCGGGGAGCTGTTTTTT | CASSPQLAGGGGELFF
many | . | TRBJ2-3 | TRBV2 | TGTGCCAGCAGTGGAGGGAGGACAGACTTAATCAGCACAGATACGCAGTATTTT | CASSGGRTDLISTDTQYF
many | TRBD2 | TRBJ2-1 | TRBV14 | TGTGCCAGCAGCCAAGTGGATGGGACTAGCTACTACAATGAGCAGTTCTTC | CASSQVDGTSYYNEQFF
many | . | TRBJ2-5 | TRBV7-9 | TGTGCCAGCAGCCCTATGCGGCGGGAAGAGACCCAGTACTTC | CASSPMRREETQYF
many | . | TRBJ2-7 | TRBV11-2 | TGTGCCAGCAGCTTAGAACCTGACAGAACCGAGCAGTACTTC | CASSLEPDRTEQYF
many | . | TRBJ2-2 | TRBV7-2 | TGTGCCAGCAGCTTAATTACAGGGATCAACACCGGGGAGCTGTTTTTT | CASSLITGINTGELFF
. | . | TRBJ1-5 | TRBV10-3 | TGTGCCATCAGTGAGTCGTTTACCCCCCTAAGCAATCAGCCCCAGCATTTT | CAISESFTPLSNQPQHF
many | . | TRBJ1-5 | TRBV12-3/TRBV12-4 | TGTGCCAGCAGTTGGGGGGGTCCCAATCAGCCCCAGCATTTT | CASSWGGPNQPQHF
. | . | TRBJ2-3 | TRBV14 | TGTGCCAGCAGCCCTAGGTGGCCCTCTGGCACAGATACGCAGTATTTT | CASSPRWPSGTDTQYF
many | . | TRBJ2-7 | TRBV29-1 | TGCAGCGTCCAAACAGGGGCGGGGGAGCAGTACTTC | CSVQTGAGEQYF
many | . | TRBJ1-2 | TRBV4-1 | TGCGCCAGCAGCCAAGATCGGGGGGGCACCTATGGCTACACCTTC | CASSQDRGGTYGYTF
many | . | TRBJ2-7 | TRBV7-2 | TGTGCCAGCAGCTTATTCGGTGGGAGTGAGAACGAGCAGTACTTC | CASSLFGGSENEQYF
few | . | TRBJ2-3 | TRBV3-1 | TGTGCCAGCAGCCCCGCCGGGGAAACAGATACGCAGTATTTT | CASSPAGETDTQYF
many | . | TRBJ1-4 | TRBV14 | TGTGCCAGCAGCCAAGATACAGCTAATGAAAAACTGTTTTTT | CASSQDTANEKLFF
many | . | TRBJ1-4 | TRBV29-1 | TGCAGCGTTGGGACCCAGGGACAAAAACTGTTTTTT | CSVGTQGQKLFF
many | . | TRBJ2-3 | TRBV9 | TGTGCCAGCAGCGTAGGGGCGGGTAGCGGCACAGATACGCAGTATTTT | CASSVGAGSGTDTQYF
. | TRBD1 | TRBJ1-1 | TRBV7-9 | TGTGCCAGCAGCCCGTTGTACAGGGGGCGGTACACTGAAGCTTTCTTT | CASSPLYRGRYTEAFF
few | TRBD2 | TRBJ2-7 | TRBV19 | TGTGCCAGTAGGACGGGACCGACGGGACTATCGAAAGTTTACGAGCAGTACTTC | CASRTGPTGLSKVYEQYF
. | . | TRBJ2-1 | TRBV24-1 | TGTGCCACCAAGATAAGGTTCTTCTACAATGAGCAGTTCTTC | CATKIRFFYNEQFF
. | TRBD2 | TRBJ2-1 | TRBV7-3 | TGTGCCAGCAGCATCCGACTAGCGGGGGCCAATGAGCAGTTCTTC | CASSIRLAGANEQFF
many | . | TRBJ2-6 | TRBV11-2 | TGTGCCAGCAGCTTAGCGGTCGCCAGCTCTGGGGCCAACGTCCTGACTTTC | CASSLAVASSGANVLTF
. | TRBD1 | TRBJ2-7 | TRBV5-1 | TGCGCCAGCTTAGGGACAGGGGACTACGAGCAGTACTTC | CASLGTGDYEQYF
many | . | TRBJ2-2 | TRBV11-1 | TGTGCCAGCAGCTTCCCGGCCTTGACCGGGGAGCTGTTTTTT | CASSFPALTGELFF
many | . | TRBJ2-2 | TRBV20-1 | TGCAGTGCCCCACGGGGGGCGGTCGGAGGGGAGCTGTTTTTT | CSAPRGAVGGELFF
few | . | TRBJ2-3 | TRBV20-1 | TGCAGTGCTAGAGGGGGAGCTAGGGTAACAGATATGCAGTATTTT | CSARGGARVTDMQYF
medium-sized | . | TRBJ2-1 | TRBV7-4 | TGTGCCAGCAGCTCTGGCCTAGGAGGTCAGGGGTACTCCTACAATGAGCAGTTCTTC | CASSSGLGGQGYSYNEQFF
many | . | TRBJ1-5 | TRBV12-3/TRBV12-4 | TGTGCCAGCAGTTTAGCCGGGAAGGGCAATCAGCCCCAGCATTTT | CASSLAGKGNQPQHF
many | . | TRBJ1-1 | TRBV29-1 | TGCAGCGTAAGACTGAGGGGAGAGGAAGCTTTCTTT | CSVRLRGEEAFF
many | TRBD1 | TRBJ1-4 | TRBV5-5 | TGTGCCAGCAGTAATACCGGGACAGCCTATAATGAAAAACTGTTTTTT | CASSNTGTAYNEKLFF
many | TRBD2 | TRBJ2-3 | TRBV20-1 | TGCAGTGCCCCCCTTCCGGGACTAGCGGATACGCAGTATTTT | CSAPLPGLADTQYF
many | . | TRBJ1-2 | TRBV20-1 | TGCAGTGCTAGTGAGGGGGCTAACTATGGCTACACCTTC | CSASEGANYGYTF
many | TRBD1 | TRBJ2-3 | TRBV12-3/TRBV12-4 | TGTGCCAGCAGGAACAGGGGGCAGTCAGATACGCAGTATTTT | CASRNRGQSDTQYF
many | TRBD2 | TRBJ2-1 | TRBV29-1 | TGCAGCGTACGGACTAGCGGGAGCCGTTTTGGTGAGCAGTTCTTC | CSVRTSGSRFGEQFF
many | . | TRBJ1-1 | TRBV20-1 | TGCAGAGAAGGACATGGAGGGAACACTGAAGCTTTCTTT | CREGHGGNTEAFF
many | TRBD1 | TRBJ1-5 | TRBV2 | TGTGCCTGGGGACAGGGGAATCAGCCCCAGCATTTT | CAWGQGNQPQHF
many | TRBD2 | TRBJ2-3 | TRBV5-1 | TGCGCCAGCAGCTTGGGAATAGCGGGAGGGCCCGCACCTGATACGCAGTATTTT | CASSLGIAGGPAPDTQYF
many | TRBD1 | TRBJ1-2 | TRBV6-5 | TGTGCCAGCAGGCCGGGACAGAGTAACTATGGCTACACCTTC | CASRPGQSNYGYTF
. | TRBD2 | TRBJ2-5 | TRBV20-1 | TGCGGTGCTCCCGGGACTAGCGGGAGTCGGACCCAGTACTTC | CGAPGTSGSRTQYF
. | . | TRBJ2-5 | TRBV12-3/TRBV12-4 | TGTGCCAGCAGGATCACAGGGTACAGAGAGACCCAGTACTTC | CASRITGYRETQYF
many | . | TRBJ2-3 | TRBV5-1 | TGCGCCAGCAGCTTGTCCGGAGCTACAGATACGCAGTATTTT | CASSLSGATDTQYF
many | . | TRBJ1-1 | TRBV28 | TGTGCCAGCGGGGCGGTCGGGAACACTGAAGCTTTCTTT | CASGAVGNTEAFF
many | TRBD1 | TRBJ1-4 | TRBV18 | TGTGCCAGCTCACCTGGGGACAGTGGAGAAAAACTGTTTTTT | CASSPGDSGEKLFF
. | . | TRBJ2-5 | TRBV20-1 | TGCAGTGCTAGAGATTTGCGGGGAGGCCGTGGCACCCAGTACTTC | CSARDLRGGRGTQYF
. | TRBD2 | TRBJ2-4 | TRBV2 | TGTGCCAGCAGTGAAGCTGGGGGACTAGCGGGGGAAAACATTCAGTACTTC | CASSEAGGLAGENIQYF
many | . | TRBJ2-5 | TRBV5-6 | TGTGCCAGCAGCTTGGGTTCCCAGGGTTTGGTGACCCAGTACTTC | CASSLGSQGLVTQYF
. | TRBD2 | TRBJ2-7 | TRBV6-2/TRBV6-3 | TGTGCCAGCAGTTTCTCTTTCGGGGGGGACCCCTACGGGCGGTACTTC | CASSFSFGGDPYGRYF
. | . | TRBJ1-1 | TRBV10-3 | TGTGACATCAGTGAGTCGGGAGAGGACACTGAAGCTTTCTTT | CDISESGEDTEAFF
many | TRBD2 | TRBJ2-1 | TRBV20-1 | TGCAGTGCTAAGCGGGGGGCAAGCTCCTACAATGAGCAGTTCTTC | CSAKRGASSYNEQFF
many | . | TRBJ2-7 | TRBV5-1 | TGCGCCAGCAGCTTCACAGGGTCAAGCTCCTACGAGCAGTACTTC | CASSFTGSSSYEQYF
many | TRBD1 | TRBJ2-1 | TRBV11-3 | TGTGCCAGCAGCTTAGAAAGGACAGGGGGTACCTATGAGCAGTTCTTC | CASSLERTGGTYEQFF